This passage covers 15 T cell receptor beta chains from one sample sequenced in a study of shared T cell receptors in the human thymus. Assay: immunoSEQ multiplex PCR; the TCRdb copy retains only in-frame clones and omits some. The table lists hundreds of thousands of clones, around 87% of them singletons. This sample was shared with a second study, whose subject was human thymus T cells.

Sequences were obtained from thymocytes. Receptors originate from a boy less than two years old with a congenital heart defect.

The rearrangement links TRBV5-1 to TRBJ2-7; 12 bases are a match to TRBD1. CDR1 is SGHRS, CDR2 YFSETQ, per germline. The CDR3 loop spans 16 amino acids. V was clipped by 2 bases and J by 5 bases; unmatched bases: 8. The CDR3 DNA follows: TGCGCCAGCAGCTTCTCCCGGGACAGGGGGCATCACGAGCAGTACTTC. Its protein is CASSFSRDRGHHEQYF.

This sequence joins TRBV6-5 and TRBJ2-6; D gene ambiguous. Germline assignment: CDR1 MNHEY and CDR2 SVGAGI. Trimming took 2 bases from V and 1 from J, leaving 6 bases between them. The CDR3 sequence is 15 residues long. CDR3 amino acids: CASSYGRSGANVLTF. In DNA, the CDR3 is TGTGCCAGCAGTTACGGTCGGTCTGGGGCCAACGTCCTGACTTTC.

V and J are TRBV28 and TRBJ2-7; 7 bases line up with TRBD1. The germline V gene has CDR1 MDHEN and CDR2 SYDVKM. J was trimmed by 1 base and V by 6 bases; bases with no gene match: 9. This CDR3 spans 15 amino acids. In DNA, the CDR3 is TGTGCCAGCAGCAAGGGACAGACCCTATCCTACGAGCAGTACTTC. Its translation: CASSKGQTLSYEQYF.

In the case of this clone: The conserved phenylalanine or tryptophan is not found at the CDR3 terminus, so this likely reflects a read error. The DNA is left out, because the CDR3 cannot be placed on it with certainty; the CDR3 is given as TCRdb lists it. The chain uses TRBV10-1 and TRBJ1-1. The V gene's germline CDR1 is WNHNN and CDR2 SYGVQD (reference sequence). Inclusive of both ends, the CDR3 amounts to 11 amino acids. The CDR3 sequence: CASPRRGCSGI.

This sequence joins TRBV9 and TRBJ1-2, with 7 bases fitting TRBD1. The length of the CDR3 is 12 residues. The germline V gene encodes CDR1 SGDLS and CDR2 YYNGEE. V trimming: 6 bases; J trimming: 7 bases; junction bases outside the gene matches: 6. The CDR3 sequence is CASNRGVGGYTF. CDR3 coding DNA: TGTGCCAGCAACAGGGGAGTGGGTGGCTACACCTTC. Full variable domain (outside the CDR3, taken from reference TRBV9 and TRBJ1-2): DSGVTQTPKHLITATGQRVTLRCSPRSGDLSVYWYQQSLDQGLQFLIQYYNGEERAKGNILERFSAQQFPDLHSELNLSSLELGDSALYFCASNRGVGGYTFGSGTRLTVV.

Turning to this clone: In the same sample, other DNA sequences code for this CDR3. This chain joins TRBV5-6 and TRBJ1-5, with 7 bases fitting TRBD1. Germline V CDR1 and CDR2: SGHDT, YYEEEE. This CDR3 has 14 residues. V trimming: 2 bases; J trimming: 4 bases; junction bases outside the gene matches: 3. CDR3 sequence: CASSFRQGNQPQHF. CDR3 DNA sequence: TGTGCCAGCAGCTTCCGACAGGGTAATCAGCCCCAGCATTTT.

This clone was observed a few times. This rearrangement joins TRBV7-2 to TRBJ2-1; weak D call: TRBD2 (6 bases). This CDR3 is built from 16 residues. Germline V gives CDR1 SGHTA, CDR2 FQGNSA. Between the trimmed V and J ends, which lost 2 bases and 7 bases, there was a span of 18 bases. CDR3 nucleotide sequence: TGTGCCAGCAGCTTATTCAGGAGCGGTGGGGGGAATGAGCAGTTCTTC. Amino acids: CASSLFRSGGGNEQFF.

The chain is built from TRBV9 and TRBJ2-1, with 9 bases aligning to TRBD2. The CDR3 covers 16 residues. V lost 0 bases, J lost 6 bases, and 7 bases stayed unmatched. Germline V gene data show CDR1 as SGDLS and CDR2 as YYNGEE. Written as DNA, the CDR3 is TGTGCCAGCAGCGTAGATCTCCTAGCGGGGATCAATGAGCAGTTCTTC. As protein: CASSVDLLAGINEQFF.

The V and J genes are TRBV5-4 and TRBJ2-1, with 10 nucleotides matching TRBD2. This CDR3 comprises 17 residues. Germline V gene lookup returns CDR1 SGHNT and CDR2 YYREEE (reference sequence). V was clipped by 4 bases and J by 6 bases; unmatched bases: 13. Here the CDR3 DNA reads TGTGCCAGCAGCCGATTACCCCTAGCGGGAGTTCCCAATGAGCAGTTCTTC. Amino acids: CASSRLPLAGVPNEQFF.

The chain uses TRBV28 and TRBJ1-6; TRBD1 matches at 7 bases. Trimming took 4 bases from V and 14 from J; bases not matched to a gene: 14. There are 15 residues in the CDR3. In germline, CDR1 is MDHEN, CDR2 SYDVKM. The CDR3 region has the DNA TGTGCCAGCAGTTCCCCCCGACAGGGTGGCTCGGCCCTCCACTTT. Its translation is CASSSPRQGGSALHF.

The CDR3: CASSQEAGSREREATDTQYF. The DNA for the CDR3 is TGTGCCAGCAGCCAAGAAGCAGGCTCCAGGGAGCGGGAGGCCACAGATACGCAGTATTTT. V and J are TRBV14 and TRBJ2-3, with 9 bases identical to TRBD2. Germline CDR1 is SGHDN and CDR2 is FVKESK. The V gene end was trimmed by 0 bases and the J gene end by 2 bases; junction bases not matched to a gene: 15. The CDR3 is 20 amino acids.

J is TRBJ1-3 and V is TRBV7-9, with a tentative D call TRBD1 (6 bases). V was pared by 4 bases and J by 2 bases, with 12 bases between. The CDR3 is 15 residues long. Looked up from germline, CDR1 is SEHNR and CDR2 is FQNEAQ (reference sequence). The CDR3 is CASSWGGAPGNTIYF. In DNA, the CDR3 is TGTGCCAGCAGCTGGGGGGGGGCGCCTGGAAACACCATATATTTT.

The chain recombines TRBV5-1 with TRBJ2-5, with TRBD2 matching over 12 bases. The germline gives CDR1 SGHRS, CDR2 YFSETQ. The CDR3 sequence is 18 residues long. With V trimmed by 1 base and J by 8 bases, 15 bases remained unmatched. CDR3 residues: CASSLCETSGSAPATQYF. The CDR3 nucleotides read TGCGCCAGCAGCTTGTGCGAGACTAGCGGGAGCGCACCAGCAACCCAGTACTTC. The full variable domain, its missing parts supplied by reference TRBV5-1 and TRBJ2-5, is KAGVTQTPRYLIKTRGQQVTLSCSPISGHRSVSWYQQTPGQGLQFLFEYFSETQRNKGNFPGRFSGRQFSNSRSEMNVSTLELGDSALYLCASSLCETSGSAPATQYFGPGTRLLVL.

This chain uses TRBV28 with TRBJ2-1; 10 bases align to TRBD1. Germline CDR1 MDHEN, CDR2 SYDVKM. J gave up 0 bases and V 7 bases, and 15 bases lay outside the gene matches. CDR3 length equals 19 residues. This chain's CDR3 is CASIQGGSGQGSSYNEQFF. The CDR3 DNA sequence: TGTGCCAGCATTCAAGGTGGCTCGGGACAGGGGTCCTCCTACAATGAGCAGTTCTTC.

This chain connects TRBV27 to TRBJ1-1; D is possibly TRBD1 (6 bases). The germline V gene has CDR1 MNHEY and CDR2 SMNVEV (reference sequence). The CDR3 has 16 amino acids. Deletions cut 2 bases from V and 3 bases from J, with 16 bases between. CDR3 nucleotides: TGTGCCAGCAGTTTACAACCCTTAGGGACATACACTGAAGCTTTCTTT. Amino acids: CASSLQPLGTYTEAFF.